Following are 29 T cell receptor beta chains from one sample sequenced in a study of shared clonotypes between healthy human individuals. The protocol was immunoSEQ multiplex PCR, while the TCRdb copy is restricted to in-frame clones and leaves out a portion. The sample holds roughly 1,500,000 clones, 98% to 99% seen once. Sequenced sample: naive CD4+ T cells sorted from blood. Documented subset: CD45RA+ positively selected. The receptors stem from a man aged 25-45 years in good health.

This chain joins TRBV28 and TRBJ2-7; D perhaps matches TRBD2 (5 bases). CDR3 length equals 14 residues. Germline loops: CDR1 MDHEN, CDR2 SYDVKM. Trimming shortened V by 7 bases and J by 0 bases, and 13 bases separated the two germline ends. The CDR3 DNA follows: TGTGCCAGCAACCGGGTGGGGAGCTCCTACGAGCAGTACTTC. Translation gives CASNRVGSSYEQYF.

This sequence joins TRBV5-5 and TRBJ2-7; 7 nucleotides line up with TRBD1. Germline V gene data show CDR1 as SGHKS and CDR2 as YYEKEE (reference sequence). This CDR3 has 15 amino acids. The junction had 6 bases not matched to a gene; V was cut back by 0 bases and J by 3 bases. The CDR3 is CASSLEDRRHYEQYF. Here the CDR3 DNA reads TGTGCCAGCAGCTTGGAGGACAGGCGCCACTACGAGCAGTACTTC.

The chain joins TRBV27 to TRBJ2-7, with D possibly TRBD2 on 5 matching bases. Germline loops: CDR1 MNHEY, CDR2 SMNVEV (reference sequence). The V gene lost 4 bases and the J gene lost 7 bases, with 11 bases spanning the gap. The CDR3 runs 12 residues. The CDR3 DNA reads TGTGCCAGCAGTTCGCGAACGGGAGAGCAGTACTTC. It is translated as CASSSRTGEQYF.

This clone showed up just once. The V call is TRBV27, the J call TRBJ2-1, with a possible D match to TRBD2 (5 bases). Germline V lookup: CDR1 MNHEY, CDR2 SMNVEV (reference sequence). The CDR3 sequence is 14 residues long. V dropped 3 bases and J dropped 9 bases, with 15 bases sitting between them. The CDR3 loop is CASSFQEALSEQFF. CDR3 DNA: TGTGCCAGCAGTTTTCAGGAGGCCCTGAGTGAGCAGTTCTTC.

This clone was detected only once. The V call is TRBV14, the J call TRBJ1-2, with a weak D call TRBD1 (6 bases). The V end was cut by 1 base, the J end by 7 bases, with 10 bases between. The CDR3 extends over 13 amino acids. Germline CDR1 SGHDN, CDR2 FVKESK. CDR3 sequence: CASSQGTAFGYTF. Written as DNA, the CDR3 is TGTGCCAGCAGCCAAGGGACAGCCTTTGGCTACACCTTC. The full variable domain, completed using reference TRBV14 and TRBJ1-2, is EAGVTQFPSHSVIEKGQTVTLRCDPISGHDNLYWYRRVMGKEIKFLLHFVKESKQDESGMPNNRFLAERTGGTYSTLKVQPAELEDSGVYFCASSQGTAFGYTFGSGTRLTVV.

As regards this clone: Other DNA sequences within the sample encode an identical CDR3. The genes are TRBV5-1 and TRBJ2-5; D is ambiguous. The CDR3 is 11 amino acids. Trimming removed 4 bases at V and 2 bases at J, with 3 bases between. The germline V gene encodes CDR1 SGHRS and CDR2 YFSETQ. Written as DNA, the CDR3 is TGCGCCAGCAGCGTTCAAGAGACCCAGTACTTC. It specifies CASSVQETQYF.

The chain couples TRBV6-5 to TRBJ1-1; possibly TRBD1 for D (5 bases). Germline assignment: CDR1 MNHEY and CDR2 SVGAGI. The V gene lost 6 bases and the J gene lost 4 bases, with 12 bases spanning the gap. This CDR3 region has 13 residues. Here the CDR3 DNA reads TGTGCCAGCAGATTGGCGGGGACCACTGAAGCTTTCTTT. Its translation: CASRLAGTTEAFF.

CDR3 amino acids: CASSRRGGGNTIYF. In DNA form, the CDR3 reads TGTGCCAGCAGCCGGCGCGGTGGAGGAAACACCATATATTTT. The chain has TRBV14 and TRBJ1-3; D gene uncertain. V dropped 4 bases and J dropped 4 bases, with 11 bases sitting between them. Germline CDR1 and CDR2: SGHDN and FVKESK. The CDR3 is 14 amino acids.

The chain couples TRBV7-8 to TRBJ1-1, with D hard to call. V dropped 3 bases and J dropped 4 bases, with 12 bases sitting between them. The length of the CDR3 is 14 residues. Germline V gene data show CDR1 as SGHVS and CDR2 as FQNEAQ. This chain's CDR3 is CASSLVEVRTEAFF. The CDR3 DNA sequence: TGTGCCAGCAGCTTGGTGGAGGTGCGCACTGAAGCTTTCTTT.

The chain links TRBV2 to TRBJ2-7; 7 nucleotides match TRBD2. The germline CDR1 and CDR2 sequences are SNHLY and FYNNEI. This CDR3 spans 14 amino acids. Trimming at V came to 6 bases and at J to 7 bases, leaving 12 bases not matched to a gene. CDR3 protein: CASRGGSPILEQYF. The DNA for the CDR3 is TGTGCCAGCAGAGGCGGGAGTCCCATTTTGGAGCAGTACTTC.

V gene TRBV7-2 combines with J gene TRBJ2-3; 9 nucleotides align to TRBD2. This CDR3 has 14 amino acids. Looked up from germline, CDR1 is SGHTA and CDR2 is FQGNSA. Trimming at V came to 2 bases and at J to 14 bases, leaving 11 bases not matched to a gene. CDR3 in amino acids: CASSLPTTSGYGYF. Here the CDR3 DNA reads TGTGCCAGCAGCTTACCAACAACTAGCGGGTACGGGTATTTT.

This chain links TRBV5-1 with TRBJ2-4, with unresolved D. The V end lost 2 bases, the J end lost 2 bases, and 8 bases lay between the germline ends. Germline CDR1 SGHRS, CDR2 YFSETQ. The CDR3 consists of 14 residues. The CDR3 spells CASSFGDTKNIQYF. Here the CDR3 DNA reads TGCGCCAGCAGCTTTGGGGATACCAAAAACATTCAGTACTTC.

V is TRBV6-6 and J is TRBJ2-5, with 12 bases that match TRBD2. CDR1 is MNHNY and CDR2 is SVGAGI in the germline V gene (reference sequence). The CDR3 contains 16 residues. Trimming removed 0 bases from V and 5 bases from J; junction bases left unmatched: 4. The DNA for the CDR3 is TGTGCCAGCAGTTACTCGACCGGGACTAGCGGGGAGACCCAGTACTTC. It is translated as CASSYSTGTSGETQYF.

This chain uses TRBV15 with TRBJ1-5; D gene uncertain. Trimming shortened V by 4 bases and J by 3 bases, and 7 bases separated the two germline ends. Germline values: CDR1 LNHNV, CDR2 YYDKDF (reference sequence). CDR3 size: 13 residues. CDR3: CATSMRYNQPQHF. The CDR3 DNA follows: TGTGCCACCAGCATGCGCTACAATCAGCCCCAGCATTTT.

The chain carries TRBV19 and TRBJ1-4; 8 bases map to TRBD1. The CDR3 is 13 residues long. Germline V gives CDR1 LNHDA, CDR2 SQIVND (reference sequence). The ends lost 5 bases at V and 13 bases at J; junction bases unmatched: 9. The CDR3 sequence: CASSLQRGQGLFF. The CDR3 coding sequence is TGTGCCAGTAGTCTCCAGAGAGGACAGGGACTGTTTTTT.

This chain links TRBV7-8 with TRBJ2-3, with 7 nucleotides matching TRBD2. This CDR3 comprises 16 residues. The junction had 10 bases not matched to a gene; V was cut back by 5 bases and J by 2 bases. Germline V lookup: CDR1 SGHVS, CDR2 FQNEAQ. CDR3: CASSPYLAGSTDTQYF. In DNA, the CDR3 is TGTGCCAGCAGCCCCTATTTAGCGGGTTCCACAGATACGCAGTATTTT.

V usage is TRBV7-9 and J usage is TRBJ2-3; unclear D gene. The V end lost 4 bases, the J end lost 3 bases, and 5 bases lay between the germline ends. Germline V CDR1 and CDR2: SEHNR, FQNEAQ (reference sequence). The CDR3 is 12 amino acids. The CDR3, as DNA: TGTGCCAGCAGCTCCTATACAGATACGCAGTATTTT. Translating gives CASSSYTDTQYF. The full variable domain, its missing parts supplied by reference TRBV7-9 and TRBJ2-3, is DTGVSQNPRHKITKRGQNVTFRCDPISEHNRLYWYRQTLGQGPEFLTYFQNEAQLEKSRLLSDRFSAERPKGSFSTLEIQRTEQGDSAMYLCASSSYTDTQYFGPGTRLTVL.

The chain has TRBV7-9 and TRBJ1-3, with a weak D call TRBD1 (6 bases). The CDR3 totals 13 residues. Germline V gene sequence: CDR1 SEHNR, CDR2 FQNEAQ (reference sequence). Trimming shortened V by 5 bases and J by 6 bases, and 11 bases separated the two germline ends. The CDR3 DNA is TGTGCCAGCAGCCCGAGACAGGAAAACACCATATATTTT. Its protein is CASSPRQENTIYF.

The J gene is TRBJ1-1, the V gene TRBV5-1; D might be TRBD1 (6 bases). Trimming removed 4 bases at V and 8 bases at J, with 15 bases between. The germline V gene has CDR1 SGHRS and CDR2 YFSETQ. The length of the CDR3 is 13 residues. The CDR3 DNA sequence: TGCGCCAGCAGCCCACGGCAGGACAGCGAAGCTTTCTTT. Amino acids: CASSPRQDSEAFF.

In its sample, this clone was seen once. The J gene is TRBJ1-5, the V gene TRBV7-2, with TRBD1 as a possible D gene (5 bases). The V gene's germline CDR1 is SGHTA and CDR2 FQGNSA. The CDR3 has 14 amino acids. V was pared by 5 bases and J by 6 bases, with 14 bases between. CDR3 protein: CASSPEGAVQPQHF. In nucleotides, the CDR3 is TGTGCCAGCAGCCCCGAAGGGGCAGTTCAGCCCCAGCATTTT. The entire variable domain, with the rest obtained from reference TRBV7-2 and TRBJ1-5, is as follows: GAGVSQSPSNKVTEKGKDVELRCDPISGHTALYWYRQSLGQGLEFLIYFQGNSAPDKSGLPSDRFSAERTGGSVSTLTIQRTQQEDSAVYLCASSPEGAVQPQHFGDGTRLSIL.

V and J are TRBV7-9 and TRBJ2-1, with a possible D match to TRBD2 (5 bases). Germline V gives CDR1 SEHNR, CDR2 FQNEAQ (reference sequence). V dropped 4 bases and J dropped 9 bases, with 13 bases sitting between them. This CDR3 comprises 13 residues. CDR3: CASSSTREGEQFF. The CDR3 DNA reads as TGTGCCAGCAGCTCGACTCGAGAGGGTGAGCAGTTCTTC.

This chain links TRBV10-3 with TRBJ2-3; D is unresolved. V dropped 0 bases and J dropped 6 bases, with 13 bases sitting between them. Germline V CDR1 and CDR2: ENHRY, SYGVKD. The CDR3 totals 15 residues. This CDR3 is CAISESNLERDTQYF. The DNA of the CDR3 is TGTGCCATCAGTGAGTCGAATCTAGAGAGGGATACGCAGTATTTT.

The chain employs TRBV5-8 and TRBJ1-1; D call uncertain. Germline lookup yields CDR1 SGHTS and CDR2 YDEGEE. The CDR3 loop spans 15 amino acids. V was trimmed by 0 bases and J by 4 bases, leaving 13 bases between them. The CDR3: CASSLAFLRATEAFF. The CDR3, as DNA: TGTGCCAGCAGCTTGGCTTTCCTTAGGGCCACTGAAGCTTTCTTT.

J is TRBJ2-1 and V is TRBV30; 8 bases are a match to TRBD1. V gave up 4 bases and J gave up 6 bases; unmatched junction bases: 8. This CDR3 has 14 residues. CDR1 and CDR2 from the germline V gene are GTSNPN and SVGIG (reference sequence). CDR3 region: CAWTGTGWANEQFF. In nucleotides, the CDR3 is TGTGCCTGGACGGGGACAGGTTGGGCCAATGAGCAGTTCTTC. Looking up the rest from reference TRBV30 and TRBJ2-1 gives the full variable domain: SQTIHQWPATLVQPVGSPLSLECTVEGTSNPNLYWYRQAAGRGLQLLFYSVGIGQISSEVPQNLSASRPQDRQFILSSKKLLLSDSGFYLCAWTGTGWANEQFFGPGTRLTVL.

The rearrangement uses TRBV5-1 and TRBJ1-5, with TRBD1 matching over 10 bases. The CDR3 is made up of 15 amino acids. V lost 5 bases to trimming and J lost 5 bases; unmatched junction nucleotides: 7. The germline V gene has CDR1 SGHRS and CDR2 YFSETQ. CDR3 bases: TGCGCCAGCAGGAGGGACAGGGGTGATCATCAGCCCCAGCATTTT. It translates to CASRRDRGDHQPQHF.

The rearrangement links TRBV5-1 to TRBJ1-1, with 9 bases fitting TRBD1. The CDR3 contains 15 residues. The V gene's germline CDR1 is SGHRS and CDR2 YFSETQ. Trimming cost V 3 bases and J 4 bases; bases outside gene matches: 7. In DNA form, the CDR3 reads TGCGCCAGCAGCTCCGAACAGGGGGCAGGCACTGAAGCTTTCTTT. Protein product: CASSSEQGAGTEAFF.

The chain employs TRBV5-1 and TRBJ2-5, with a possible D match to TRBD1 (5 bases). This CDR3 has 14 amino acids. Looked up from germline, CDR1 is SGHRS and CDR2 is YFSETQ. V was clipped by 0 bases and J by 1 base, with 7 bases between them. The CDR3 is CASSLGTPQETQYF. CDR3 coding DNA: TGCGCCAGCAGCTTGGGGACACCCCAAGAGACCCAGTACTTC.

The rearrangement links TRBV4-1 to TRBJ1-5, with D perhaps TRBD1 (6 bases). The V end was cut by 1 base, the J end by 0 bases, with 13 bases between. The CDR3 is made up of 17 amino acids. CDR1 and CDR2 from the germline V gene are MGHRA and YSYEKL. Here the CDR3 DNA reads TGCGCCAGCAGCCAAGCGGACAGATCCTATAGCAATCAGCCCCAGCATTTT. Protein product: CASSQADRSYSNQPQHF.

The chain couples TRBV18 to TRBJ1-2; maybe TRBD1 (5 bases). The CDR3 covers 15 residues. Trimming pared 3 bases from V and 3 bases from J, leaving 14 bases between. The germline CDR1 and CDR2 sequences are KGHSH and LQKENI. CDR3 in amino acids: CASSPAGEGYYGYTF. Here the CDR3 DNA reads TGTGCCAGCTCACCGGCGGGGGAGGGCTACTATGGCTACACCTTC.